Below, 17 T cell receptor beta chains from the same sample are listed, as sequenced in a study of T cells in localized non-small cell lung cancer. Using immunoSEQ multiplex PCR, the repertoire was profiled, and TCRdb retains in-frame clones only, with some absent. The sample lists around 96,000 clones; roughly 90% were seen once. The sample in question was PBMCs, obtained before any cancer treatment. The receptors stem from a woman aged 40 to 75 with stage II squamous cell lung carcinoma.

The chain recombines TRBV5-1 with TRBJ1-3; D gene unclear. From germline, CDR1 is SGHRS and CDR2 YFSETQ. CDR3 length equals 15 residues. The V gene lost 0 bases and the J gene lost 2 bases, with 9 bases spanning the gap. The CDR3 DNA reads TGCGCCAGCAGCTTGGCCGGAGGGACTGGAAACACCATATATTTT. It codes for CASSLAGGTGNTIYF.

The chain employs TRBV2 and TRBJ2-1, with TRBD2 matching over 7 bases. V lost 0 bases to trimming and J lost 8 bases; unmatched junction nucleotides: 13. Germline CDR1 reads SNHLY; CDR2 reads FYNNEI. The CDR3 has 17 residues. The CDR3 protein is CASSEALQASGSDEQFF. The CDR3 DNA reads TGTGCCAGCAGTGAAGCGCTTCAGGCTAGCGGAAGCGATGAGCAGTTCTTC.

This clone was counted a single time. V gene TRBV5-1 combines with J gene TRBJ1-1; no definite D call. The CDR3 loop spans 17 amino acids. Per the germline V gene, CDR1 is SGHRS and CDR2 is YFSETQ. V lost 0 bases to trimming and J lost 0 bases, with 15 bases between them. CDR3 in DNA: TGCGCCAGCAGCTTGGGCATGACAAGGAGTGTGAACACTGAAGCTTTCTTT. It specifies CASSLGMTRSVNTEAFF.

This clone appeared once. The chain has TRBV28 and TRBJ1-2, with D perhaps TRBD1 (6 bases). V lost 2 bases and J lost 8, with 9 bases in between. The CDR3 has 12 residues. CDR1 and CDR2 from the germline V gene are MDHEN and SYDVKM. CDR3 in amino acids: CASSLLQGGYTF. The DNA of the CDR3 is TGTGCCAGCAGTTTACTACAGGGCGGCTACACCTTC.

The genes are TRBV6-6 and TRBJ2-1, with TRBD2 matching over 8 bases. This CDR3 region has 15 residues. J gave up 9 bases and V 4 bases, and 11 bases lay outside the gene matches. Looked up from germline, CDR1 is MNHNY and CDR2 is SVGAGI (reference sequence). The CDR3 region has the DNA TGTGCCAGCAGTTTGTCCAGCGGGGGTCGTAGTGAGCAGTTCTTC. Translated: CASSLSSGGRSEQFF.

The chain couples TRBV19 to TRBJ2-1; the match to TRBD1 covers 8 bases. Unmatched junction bases numbered 10, after V lost 6 bases and J lost 0 bases. From germline, CDR1 is LNHDA and CDR2 SQIVND (reference sequence). The CDR3 loop spans 17 amino acids. The CDR3 loop is CASSPRGQGSSYNEQFF. The CDR3, as DNA: TGTGCCAGTAGCCCCCGCGGACAGGGCTCCTCCTACAATGAGCAGTTCTTC.

The chain uses TRBV30 and TRBJ1-2; 9 nucleotides match TRBD1. Losses at the gene ends were 8 bases for V and 6 bases for J; bases not matched to a gene: 4. The germline CDR1 and CDR2 sequences are GTSNPN and SVGIG (reference sequence). CDR3 size: 11 residues. Here the CDR3 DNA reads TGTGCCACCGGGACAGGGAATGGCTACACCTTC. Its protein product is CATGTGNGYTF. The variable domain in full, with the rest retrieved from reference TRBV30 and TRBJ1-2, is SQTIHQWPATLVQPVGSPLSLECTVEGTSNPNLYWYRQAAGRGLQLLFYSVGIGQISSEVPQNLSASRPQDRQFILSSKKLLLSDSGFYLCATGTGNGYTFGSGTRLTVV.

V is TRBV7-8 and J is TRBJ1-2; D remains unclear. Trimming stripped 2 bases from V and 3 bases from J, with 22 bases between. CDR3 length: 18 amino acids. Germline V gene data show CDR1 as SGHVS and CDR2 as FQNEAQ. CDR3 in DNA: TGTGCCAGCAGCTTAATTGCGGCGGAGGCAGCCCGCCACTATGGCTACACCTTC. Translating it yields CASSLIAAEAARHYGYTF.

This chain joins TRBV11-1 and TRBJ2-2; TRBD2 is a possible D gene (7 bases). Deletions cut 2 bases from V and 4 bases from J, with 17 bases between. The CDR3 totals 17 residues. Germline lookup yields CDR1 SGHAT and CDR2 FQDESV (reference sequence). The chain's CDR3 is CASSLRGAGVGTGELFF. CDR3 sequence (DNA): TGTGCCAGCAGCTTAAGGGGGGCGGGAGTCGGCACCGGGGAGCTGTTTTTT. Variable domain in full (rest from reference TRBV11-1 and TRBJ2-2): EAEVAQSPRYKITEKSQAVAFWCDPISGHATLYWYRQILGQGPELLVQFQDESVVDDSQLPKDRFSAERLKGVDSTLKIQPAELGDSAMYLCASSLRGAGVGTGELFFGEGSRLTVL.

This sequence joins TRBV2 and TRBJ1-5, with unresolved D. The V gene's germline CDR1 is SNHLY and CDR2 FYNNEI. Trimming shortened V by 3 bases and J by 6 bases, and 9 bases separated the two germline ends. The CDR3 spans 13 residues. This CDR3 reads CASSEATGQPQHF. CDR3 sequence (DNA): TGTGCCAGCAGTGAGGCAACGGGTCAGCCCCAGCATTTT.

CDR3 bases: TGTGCCAGCAGTGCAGGGGACGGGGCCAACGTCCTGACTTTC. Translation: CASSAGDGANVLTF. The gene calls are TRBV6-5 and TRBJ2-6; D is perhaps TRBD1 (6 bases). Trimming left V 5 bases short and J 4 bases short, with 9 bases between. Germline V CDR1 and CDR2: MNHEY, SVGAGI. CDR3 length: 14 residues.

This clone has a count of ten or more. V and J are TRBV5-1 and TRBJ1-1, with D possibly being TRBD1 (5 bases). V was clipped by 3 bases and J by 4 bases, with 7 bases between them. This CDR3 comprises 12 residues. CDR1 is SGHRS, CDR2 YFSETQ, per germline. As DNA, the CDR3 is TGCGCCAGCAGCTCGACAGCCACTGAAGCTTTCTTT. It yields the protein CASSSTATEAFF.

The J gene is TRBJ2-5, the V gene TRBV6-6; 7 bases match TRBD1. Germline V lookup: CDR1 MNHNY, CDR2 SVGAGI (reference sequence). V was clipped by 5 bases and J by 2 bases; unmatched bases: 5. The CDR3 consists of 14 residues. CDR3 residues: CASSAPGQQETQYF. As DNA, the CDR3 is TGTGCCAGCAGTGCCCCGGGACAGCAAGAGACCCAGTACTTC.

This chain links TRBV19 with TRBJ1-2; D might be TRBD1 (6 bases). This CDR3 is 13 amino acids long. Germline CDR1 reads LNHDA; CDR2 reads SQIVND (reference sequence). V was cut by 10 bases and J by 6 bases, with 18 bases left in between. The CDR3 DNA is TGTGCCACAGGCGCAGGGGCCCACAATGGCTACACCTTC. It translates to CATGAGAHNGYTF.

The sample holds one count of this clone. The chain has TRBV7-2 and TRBJ1-4; 7 bases agree with TRBD1. This CDR3 contains 13 residues. In germline, CDR1 is SGHTA, CDR2 FQGNSA. Unmatched junction bases numbered 1, after V lost 3 bases and J lost 6 bases. As DNA, the CDR3 is TGTGCCAGCAGCTTTCAGGGGGATGAAAAACTGTTTTTT. Amino acids: CASSFQGDEKLFF.

The count of this clone is one. V and J are TRBV5-1 and TRBJ1-2, with 7 bases matching TRBD1. CDR1 SGHRS and CDR2 YFSETQ come from the germline V gene. The CDR3 has 14 amino acids. Trimming cost V 4 bases and J 4 bases; bases outside gene matches: 7. The CDR3 DNA is TGCGCCAGCAGCCTGACAGGGACCGCCTATGGCTACACCTTC. Residues: CASSLTGTAYGYTF.

About this clone itself: Additional DNA sequences in this sample encode the identical CDR3. For the CDR3, the DNA is TGTGCCAGCAAGGGGGCAGATACGCAGTATTTT. Amino acid sequence: CASKGADTQYF. This sequence joins TRBV6-5 and TRBJ2-3, with a possible D match to TRBD1 (6 bases). CDR1 and CDR2 from the germline V gene are MNHEY and SVGAGI. The CDR3 runs 11 residues. V was cut by 7 bases and J by 4 bases, with 6 bases left in between.